The present TCR beta chain was sequenced within a study of CD4 T cells in relation to SARS-CoV-2 and coronaviruses. Whole-study context: The restricting HLA molecule for shared crossreactive spike epitopes was mapped.

Comment on this clone: Its target is unknown.

With 5 bases removed from V and 5 bases from J, the gap between germline ends came to 16 bases. The CDR3 contains 15 residues. Germline values: CDR1 SNHLY, CDR2 FYNNEI. Findings and caveats of the study: In roughly 60% of donors, memory CD4+ clonotypes crossrecognized SARS-CoV-2 and at least one common cold coronavirus spike.

Sequenced by immunoSEQ multiplex PCR; TCRdb stores in-frame clones only, minus some. This sample has 15,000 to 20,000 clones, with around three quarters found just once. The unexposed donors gave CD4+ T cells in about 2010-2019, prior to COVID-19. After approximately ten days of culture, CD4+ T cells were isolated. Input material: CD4+ T cells from PBMCs, cultured in vitro. The chain employs TRBV2 and TRBJ1-5; D not certain. The origin of this receptor is a human donor in good health. The DNA of the CDR3 is TGTGCCAGCAGTCAAGACGGGGTAGGCGATCAGCCCCAGCATTTT. This gives the protein CASSQDGVGDQPQHF.